The T cell receptor beta chain described here comes from a study of T cell repertoires in cytomegalovirus infection. The overall study: Shared public TCR beta signatures pointed to both CMV infection and a matching HLA type.

CDR1 MNHEY and CDR2 SMNVEV come from the germline V gene (reference sequence). V was cut by 4 bases and J by 3 bases, with 10 bases left in between. This CDR3 contains 14 residues. TCRdb used MiXCR to reprocess the reads, holding one entry per CDR3 protein. The sample has around 900,000 distinct CDR3 sequences; roughly 30% are singletons. Study outcomes and limitations: Of the TCR beta families, the public ones yielded a cumulative frequency that identified carriers of CMV plus the relevant HLA. HLA-C-restricted CMV-specific TCR beta clonotypes were dominant in the ex vivo response.

A word on this clonotype: Its antigen is not known.

The specimen comprised cultured CD8+ T cells from PBMCs, sampled from culture after CMV antigen stimulation. This receptor was obtained from a human donor in good health (CMV status not recorded). Some clones in this sample may be carry-over from other donors' samples. The rearrangement links TRBV27 to TRBJ1-5, with TRBD1 as a possible D gene (5 bases). The CDR3 sequence: CASSSLGTNQPQHF. CDR3 nucleotides: TGTGCCAGCAGTTCCCTTGGGACCAATCAGCCCCAGCATTTT.